These 8 T cell receptor beta chains were sequenced from one sample in a study of shared clonotypes between healthy human individuals. Using immunoSEQ multiplex PCR, the repertoire was profiled, and TCRdb retains in-frame clones only, with some absent. In the table there are about 2 million clones, 85% to 95% of which are singletons. The material sequenced was naive CD4+ T cells sorted from blood. Subset specified: CD45RA+ positively selected. These receptors were taken from a man between 18 and 29 years old in good health.

Note on this clone: The same CDR3 arises from other DNA sequences in this sample as well. The V and J genes are TRBV6-5 and TRBJ1-2; no definite D call. The CDR3 spans 13 residues. Trimming removed 0 bases at V and 4 bases at J, with 6 bases between. Germline V gives CDR1 MNHEY, CDR2 SVGAGI. The CDR3 here is CASSYSAGYGYTF. Written as DNA, the CDR3 is TGTGCCAGCAGTTACTCGGCAGGCTATGGCTACACCTTC.

This chain connects TRBV2 to TRBJ1-6; D gene unclear. The ends were cut back, 6 bases at V and 7 bases at J, with 13 bases in the middle. This CDR3 is built from 14 residues. Germline CDR1 and CDR2: SNHLY and FYNNEI. In DNA, the CDR3 is TGTGCCAGCAGGTTGGTTTCCCGGAATTCACCCCTCCACTTT. Residues: CASRLVSRNSPLHF.

In the case of this clone: The sample contains more than one DNA sequence encoding this CDR3. V is TRBV7-6 and J is TRBJ2-7, with D hard to call. From germline, CDR1 is SGHVS and CDR2 FNYEAQ. The V end lost 1 base, the J end lost 2 bases, and 9 bases lay between the germline ends. This CDR3 spans 14 amino acids. The CDR3 is CASSLEAGPYEQYF. The CDR3 coding sequence is TGTGCCAGCAGCTTAGAGGCCGGACCCTACGAGCAGTACTTC. Full variable domain (outside the CDR3, taken from reference TRBV7-6 and TRBJ2-7): GAGVSQSPRYKVTKRGQDVALRCDPISGHVSLYWYRQALGQGPEFLTYFNYEAQQDKSGLPNDRFSAERPEGSISTLTIQRTEQRDSAMYRCASSLEAGPYEQYFGPGTRLTVT.

This clone has just one count. Other DNA variants within this sample encode the same CDR3. The V gene is TRBV2, the J gene TRBJ2-2; no reliable D call. CDR3 size: 14 residues. Germline CDR1 reads SNHLY; CDR2 reads FYNNEI. V was cut by 4 bases and J by 0 bases, with 6 bases left in between. CDR3 in DNA: TGTGCCAGCAGTGGCAGGACGAACACCGGGGAGCTGTTTTTT. The encoded protein is CASSGRTNTGELFF.

The V call is TRBV5-1, the J call TRBJ2-7; D may match TRBD1 or TRBD2 (5 bases each). V was trimmed by 0 bases and J by 2 bases, leaving 18 bases between them. Looked up from germline, CDR1 is SGHRS and CDR2 is YFSETQ. The CDR3 length is 17 residues. The CDR3 nucleotides read TGCGCCAGCAGCTTGGGCCCCTCCGGGGCCGAGACCTACGAGCAGTACTTC. Translation gives CASSLGPSGAETYEQYF.

CDR3 amino acids: CASSWKQGTDTQYF. CDR3 bases: TGTGCCAGCAGCTGGAAACAGGGGACAGATACGCAGTATTTT. The chain is built from TRBV5-6 and TRBJ2-3; 7 nucleotides agree with TRBD1. J gave up 3 bases and V 3 bases, and 4 bases lay outside the gene matches. The germline CDR1 and CDR2 sequences are SGHDT and YYEEEE. This CDR3 is 14 amino acids long.

V usage is TRBV5-6 and J usage is TRBJ2-3; D might be TRBD1 or TRBD2, each matching 5 bases. V dropped 4 bases and J dropped 0 bases, with 18 bases sitting between them. Germline-derived CDR1 and CDR2 are SGHDT and YYEEEE. The CDR3 is made up of 17 amino acids. CDR3 protein: CASSTLTGARSTDTQYF. The DNA of the CDR3 is TGTGCCAGCAGCACTCTCACCGGGGCGCGAAGCACAGATACGCAGTATTTT.

The chain employs TRBV28 and TRBJ1-5, with D possibly TRBD1 on 5 matching bases. Germline V gives CDR1 MDHEN, CDR2 SYDVKM. This CDR3 contains 15 residues. V was clipped by 3 bases and J by 5 bases, with 14 bases between them. The CDR3 loop reads CASSFSRVGDQPQHF. CDR3 DNA: TGTGCCAGCAGTTTCTCCAGGGTTGGGGATCAGCCCCAGCATTTT.